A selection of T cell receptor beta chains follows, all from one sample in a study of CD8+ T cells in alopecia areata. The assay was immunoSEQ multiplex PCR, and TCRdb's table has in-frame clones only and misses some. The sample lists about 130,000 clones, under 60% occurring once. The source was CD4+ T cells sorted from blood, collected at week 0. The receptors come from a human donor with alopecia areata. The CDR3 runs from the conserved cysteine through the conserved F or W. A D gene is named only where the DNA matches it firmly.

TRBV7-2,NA,CASSLATTETQYF
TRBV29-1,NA,CSVERRGGSVQYF
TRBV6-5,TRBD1,CASSRQGVGETQYF
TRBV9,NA,CASSLHQQETQYF
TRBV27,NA,CASKTVGAALHF
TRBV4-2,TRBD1,CASSQAGAGGSGNQPQHF
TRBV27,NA,CASGLGGGYGYTF
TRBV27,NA,CASSFSARDTQYF
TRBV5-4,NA,CASSPQGARYGYTF
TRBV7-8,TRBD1,CASSLRGRITTIQYF
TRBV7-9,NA,CASSPTHWMYGYTF
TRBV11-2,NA,CASSLEVQGFHSGANVLTF
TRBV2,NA,CASGGGAGGEPQHF
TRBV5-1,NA,CASSSGRMNTEAFF
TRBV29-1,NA,CSVEDGSNYGYTF
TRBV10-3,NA,CAINGRQGVEQYF
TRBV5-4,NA,CASSFDNYNEQFF
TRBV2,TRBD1,CASSEIQGSWETQYF
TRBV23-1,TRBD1,CASIATGSNTEAFF
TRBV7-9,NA,CASSPDGPQPQHF
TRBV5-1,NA,CASSFGLNEQFF
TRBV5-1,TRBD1,CASSSGTGFNNEQFF
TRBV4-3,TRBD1,CASSQDIFSDRGGRGYTF
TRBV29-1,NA,CSVDKGNTGELFF
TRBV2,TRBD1,CASRGTGGRTEAFF
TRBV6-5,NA,CASSYSNPRSEQYF
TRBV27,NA,CASSFAGQYTGELFF
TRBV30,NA,CACTGGNYGYTF
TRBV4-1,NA,CASSPARRERNTGELFF
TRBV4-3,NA,CASSQDLGRTYEQYF
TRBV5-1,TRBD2,CASSLALAGGEQFF
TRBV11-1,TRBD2,CASSYGGFEDTQYF
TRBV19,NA,CASGTKGGTLHF
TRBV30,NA,CAWAQRTNEKLFF
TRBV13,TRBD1,CASSLGAGTGSETQYF
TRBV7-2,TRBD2,CASSLERGGLGNSYNEQFF
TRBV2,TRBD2,CASNYRSGGGNEQFF
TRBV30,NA,CAWRDTSGANVLTF
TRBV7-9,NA,CASSSSRVSNQPQHF
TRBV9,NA,CASSVAETPWTYEQYF
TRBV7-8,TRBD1,CASSGRDRGNGELFF
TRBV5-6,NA,CASSLGPTYEQYF
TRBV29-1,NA,CSADYVYRDSEAFF
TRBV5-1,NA,CASSQGGYEQYF
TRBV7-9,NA,CASSSLGFDYGYTF
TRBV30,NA,CAWSVPLGGFSYNEQFF
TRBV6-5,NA,CASRGTWGTGELFF
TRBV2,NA,CASSVGADTQYF
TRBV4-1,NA,CASSQPRLVRSYNEQFF
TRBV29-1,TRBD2,CSVDMKLAGSYEQYF
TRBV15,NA,CATSTRKGGPREDTQYF
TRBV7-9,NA,CASSLVGEGQPQHF
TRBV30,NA,CASQVLDNSPLHF
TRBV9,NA,CASSVEATGELFF